This T cell receptor (beta chain) was profiled in a study of T cells in Graves' hyperthyroidism and ophthalmopathy. Those with hyperthyroidism were 18 to 65 years old, newly diagnosed, and ill for under 2 months. Exclusion of a patient resulted from uncontrolled infection, other autoimmune disease, pregnancy or lactation. Amplification targeted TCR beta CDR3 regions from RNA transcripts. HTBI primers drove first-round RT-PCR of the TCR CDR3. One entry per CDR3 protein results from TCRdb running MiXCR on the multiplex PCR reads. The sample lists around 500,000 distinct CDR3 sequences; about an eighth were seen once. This clonotype was seen a single time. Sequencing was done on a sample of blood. The TCR was taken from a woman younger than 30 with Graves' hyperthyroidism.

CDR3 sequence (DNA): TGTGCCACCAGTGATTCGACTCTTAATGAGCAGTTCTTC. Its translation: CATSDSTLNEQFF. This rearrangement joins TRBV24-1 to TRBJ2-1; the D is unclear. Trimming cost V 2 bases and J 7 bases, with 8 bases left between them. Germline V gene sequence: CDR1 KGHDR, CDR2 SFDVKD. The length of the CDR3 is 13 residues.